This passage covers 18 T cell receptor beta chains from one sample sequenced in a study of persistence of HIV-infected CD4 T cells. This was the immunoSEQ version 4 assay in survey mode. Sequencing used immunoSEQ multiplex PCR; TCRdb keeps in-frame clones, though not all of them. The sample has about 60,000 clones, about 81% seen once. These receptors are not linked to any known antigen. Overlapping HIV-1 Gag 15-mer peptides at 0.95 to 1 ug per peptide per mL were used. Sorted nonresponding memory CD4+ T cells were CD40L-negative, CD69-negative, CD45RO-high. Sequences were derived from CD4+ T cells sorted from PBMCs after roughly 17-hour stimulation, sampled from a patient who received antiretroviral therapy. Receptors were obtained from an adult man with HIV who was CMV-seropositive.

Only one count was recorded for this clone. The chain employs TRBV6-6 and TRBJ2-1, with a possible D match to TRBD1 (6 bases). Germline lookup yields CDR1 MNHNY and CDR2 SVGAGI (reference sequence). This CDR3 spans 14 amino acids. With 4 bases removed from V and 5 bases from J, the gap between germline ends came to 12 bases. The CDR3 DNA is TGTGCCAGCAGTTTACTTCAGGGGAACAATGAGCAGTTCTTC. This codes for CASSLLQGNNEQFF.

This rearrangement joins TRBV6-6 to TRBJ1-4, with TRBD1 identical over 8 bases. Germline CDR1 reads MNHNY; CDR2 reads SVGAGI (reference sequence). The CDR3 is made up of 16 amino acids. V was clipped by 6 bases and J by 0 bases; unmatched bases: 6. The CDR3 sequence is CASSRGQGSTNEKLFF. The CDR3 nucleotides read TGTGCCAGCAGCCGTGGACAGGGTTCAACTAATGAAAAACTGTTTTTT.

The rearrangement joins TRBV2 to TRBJ1-2; D is undetermined. This CDR3 has 14 residues. In germline, CDR1 is SNHLY, CDR2 FYNNEI. The V end lost 0 bases, the J end lost 0 bases, and 5 bases lay between the germline ends. The CDR3 loop is CASSEAPANYGYTF. CDR3 nucleotides: TGTGCCAGCAGTGAAGCGCCGGCTAACTATGGCTACACCTTC.

The chain recombines TRBV19 with TRBJ2-1; D remains unclear. Trimming left V 5 bases short and J 0 bases short, with 14 bases between. The CDR3 is 16 residues long. CDR1 LNHDA and CDR2 SQIVND come from the germline V gene (reference sequence). The DNA of the CDR3 is TGTGCCAGTAGTTCCCAGACTTTCAGCTCCTACAATGAGCAGTTCTTC. This encodes CASSSQTFSSYNEQFF.

This clone came up a few times. The rearrangement links TRBV29-1 to TRBJ1-2, with 8 positions matching TRBD1. Germline V gene data show CDR1 as SQVTM and CDR2 as ANQGSEA. Losses at the gene ends were 6 bases for V and 3 bases for J; bases not matched to a gene: 3. The CDR3 has 12 amino acids. CDR3 sequence reads: CSVQTGDYGYTF. For the CDR3, the DNA is TGCAGCGTCCAGACAGGGGACTATGGCTACACCTTC.

The rearrangement uses TRBV9 and TRBJ2-2; tentatively, D is TRBD2 (5 bases). Trimming took off 2 bases at V and 4 bases at J, with 18 bases between the two ends. This CDR3 has 17 residues. CDR1 is SGDLS, CDR2 YYNGEE, per germline. CDR3 region: CASSVRGGRSGTGELFF. CDR3 in DNA: TGTGCCAGCAGCGTGAGAGGCGGGCGTTCAGGCACCGGGGAGCTGTTTTTT.

The gene calls are TRBV4-2 and TRBJ2-7; D not resolved. The ends were cut back, 1 base at V and 1 base at J, with 11 bases in the middle. CDR3 length equals 15 residues. In germline, CDR1 is LGHNA, CDR2 YNFKEQ. This CDR3 is CASSQGVSTSYEQYF. The CDR3 nucleotides read TGTGCCAGCAGCCAAGGAGTTTCGACTTCCTACGAGCAGTACTTC.

This clone was seen a handful of times. The chain links TRBV9 to TRBJ2-1; either TRBD1 or TRBD2 may supply D (6 bases each). From germline, CDR1 is SGDLS and CDR2 YYNGEE. Trimming stripped 2 bases from V and 4 bases from J, with 16 bases between. The CDR3 has 16 amino acids. Here the CDR3 reads CASSVGGRGPYNEQFF. The CDR3 bases are TGTGCCAGCAGCGTGGGGGGCCGGGGCCCGTACAATGAGCAGTTCTTC.

CDR3: CASKENEKLFF. Here the CDR3 DNA reads TGTGCCAGCAAGGAAAATGAAAAACTGTTTTTT. The chain employs TRBV2 and TRBJ1-4; D gene unclear. CDR1 is SNHLY and CDR2 is FYNNEI in the germline V gene. The CDR3 runs 11 residues. V was pared by 7 bases and J by 5 bases, with 5 bases between.

On this clone itself: The sample has other DNA sequences that encode this CDR3 too. The chain combines TRBV6-5 with TRBJ1-3; no clear D. Germline V gene sequence: CDR1 MNHEY, CDR2 SVGAGI. CDR3 length: 11 amino acids. Between the trimmed V and J ends, which lost 7 bases and 4 bases, there was a span of 5 bases. This CDR3 reads CASNLGNTIYF. In DNA, the CDR3 is TGTGCCAGCAATCTCGGAAACACCATATATTTT.

This clone was seen a single time. The chain employs TRBV28 and TRBJ1-4; D is possibly TRBD1 (6 bases). The CDR3 sequence is 15 residues long. Germline V gene lookup returns CDR1 MDHEN and CDR2 SYDVKM. The V end lost 5 bases, the J end lost 2 bases, and 12 bases lay between the germline ends. The CDR3 bases are TGTGCCAGCAGTCTAACAGGGAGCACTAATGAAAAACTGTTTTTT. It encodes CASSLTGSTNEKLFF. The whole variable domain, filled in from reference TRBV28 and TRBJ1-4, reads DVKVTQSSRYLVKRTGEKVFLECVQDMDHENMFWYRQDPGLGLRLIYFSYDVKMKEKGDIPEGYSVSREKKERFSLILESASTNQTSMYLCASSLTGSTNEKLFFGSGTQLSVL.

This clone was observed once. The J gene is TRBJ2-3, the V gene TRBV2; TRBD1 matches 8 bases. Germline V gene data show CDR1 as SNHLY and CDR2 as FYNNEI. The CDR3 consists of 15 residues. The ends lost 6 bases at V and 0 bases at J; junction bases unmatched: 5. The CDR3 coding sequence is TGTGCCAGCAGGATTCAGGGGGCTAGCACAGATACGCAGTATTTT. This sequence encodes CASRIQGASTDTQYF.

Note on this clone: The sample carries other DNA sequences with the same CDR3. The chain carries TRBV6-2 or TRBV6-3 and TRBJ1-1; D gene uncertain. CDR3 size: 15 residues. The germline gives CDR1 MNHEY, CDR2 SVGEGT. Trimming took 6 bases from V and 0 from J, leaving 14 bases between them. CDR3 in amino acids: CASSRPGRMNTEAFF. Written as DNA, the CDR3 is TGTGCCAGCAGCCGCCCGGGAAGGATGAACACTGAAGCTTTCTTT.

This clone was observed a single time. CDR3 DNA: TGTGCCAGCAGCCGTCAGTACAATGAGCAGTTCTTC. This translates into CASSRQYNEQFF. The rearrangement links TRBV3-1 (or the pseudogene TRBV3-2) to TRBJ2-1; D gene unclear. The germline CDR1 and CDR2 sequences are LGHDT and YNNKEL (reference sequence). The CDR3 loop spans 12 amino acids. V lost 4 bases and J 4 bases, leaving 5 bases between the germline ends.

The CDR3 DNA is TGTGCCAGCAGTTACTCGATACTGGGAAGGAGGGATAATGAAAAACTGTTTTTT. Translation: CASSYSILGRRDNEKLFF. The chain is built from TRBV6-2 or TRBV6-3 and TRBJ1-4; D unresolved. Per germline, CDR1 MNHEY and CDR2 SVGEGT. The CDR3 length is 18 residues. V lost 0 bases and J lost 4, with 18 bases in between.

This chain uses TRBV5-1 with TRBJ1-3; the D is unclear. V dropped 0 bases and J dropped 2 bases, with 3 bases sitting between them. From germline, CDR1 is SGHRS and CDR2 YFSETQ. CDR3 length equals 13 residues. The CDR3 DNA reads as TGCGCCAGCAGCTTGGGGACTGGAAACACCATATATTTT. Amino acid sequence: CASSLGTGNTIYF.

The chain links TRBV5-1 to TRBJ2-6, with D perhaps being TRBD1 or TRBD2 (8 bases each). This CDR3 has 19 residues. With 4 bases removed from V and 1 base from J, the gap between germline ends came to 21 bases. Germline V gene lookup returns CDR1 SGHRS and CDR2 YFSETQ. The CDR3 here is CASSAGGQGSRSGANVLTF. DNA for the CDR3: TGCGCCAGCAGCGCGGGAGGACAGGGTTCACGGTCTGGGGCCAACGTCCTGACTTTC. Complete variable domain (other parts from reference TRBV5-1 and TRBJ2-6): KAGVTQTPRYLIKTRGQQVTLSCSPISGHRSVSWYQQTPGQGLQFLFEYFSETQRNKGNFPGRFSGRQFSNSRSEMNVSTLELGDSALYLCASSAGGQGSRSGANVLTFGAGSRLTVL.

The V gene is TRBV10-2, the J gene TRBJ2-3, with D possibly matching TRBD2 (6 bases). Per germline, CDR1 WSHSY and CDR2 SAAADI. This CDR3 has 15 amino acids. Trimming cost V 3 bases and J 0 bases, with 10 bases left between them. CDR3 amino acids: CASSDFGGSTDTQYF. The DNA for the CDR3 is TGCGCCAGCAGTGATTTCGGGGGAAGCACAGATACGCAGTATTTT.